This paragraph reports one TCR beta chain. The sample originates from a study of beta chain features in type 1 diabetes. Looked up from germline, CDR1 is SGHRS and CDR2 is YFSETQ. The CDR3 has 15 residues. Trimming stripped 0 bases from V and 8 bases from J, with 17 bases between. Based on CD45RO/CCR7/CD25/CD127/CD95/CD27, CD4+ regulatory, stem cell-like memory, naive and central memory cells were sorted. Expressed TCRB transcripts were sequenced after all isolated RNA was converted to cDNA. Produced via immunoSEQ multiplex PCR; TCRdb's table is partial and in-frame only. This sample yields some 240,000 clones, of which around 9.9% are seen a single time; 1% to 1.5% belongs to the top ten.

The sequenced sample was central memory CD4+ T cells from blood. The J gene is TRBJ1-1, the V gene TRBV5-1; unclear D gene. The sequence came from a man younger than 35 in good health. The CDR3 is CASSLAGGGLSEAFF. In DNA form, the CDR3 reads TGCGCCAGCAGCTTGGCCGGAGGCGGCCTCAGCGAAGCTTTCTTT.